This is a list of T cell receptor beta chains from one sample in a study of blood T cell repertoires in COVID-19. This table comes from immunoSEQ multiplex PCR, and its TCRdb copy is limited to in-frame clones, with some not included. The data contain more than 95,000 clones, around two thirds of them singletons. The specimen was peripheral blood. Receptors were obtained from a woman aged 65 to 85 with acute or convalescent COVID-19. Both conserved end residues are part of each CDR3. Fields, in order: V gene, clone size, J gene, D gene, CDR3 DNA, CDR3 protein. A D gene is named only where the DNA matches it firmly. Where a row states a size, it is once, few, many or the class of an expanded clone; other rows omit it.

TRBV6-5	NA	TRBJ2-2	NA	TGTGCCAGCAGCCGGGACTCTCGGAACACCGGGGAGCTGTTTTTT	CASSRDSRNTGELFF
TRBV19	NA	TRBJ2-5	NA	TGTGCCAGTAGTTATAGGTCGTGGGAAGGGGCCCAGTACTTC	CASSYRSWEGAQYF
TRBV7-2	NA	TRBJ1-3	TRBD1	TGTGCCAGCAGCTCCAGGACAGGGAGGGGAAACACCATATATTTT	CASSSRTGRGNTIYF
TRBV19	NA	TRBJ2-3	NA	TGTGCCAGCAGCAGGGGCCTGGCAGATACGCAGTATTTT	CASSRGLADTQYF
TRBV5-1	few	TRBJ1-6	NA	TGCGCCAGCAGCCCCAGGGTTGACCCTAATTCACCCCTCCACTTT	CASSPRVDPNSPLHF
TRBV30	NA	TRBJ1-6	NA	TGTGCCTGGAGTTCGGAGACAGGAAATTCACCCCTCCACTTT	CAWSSETGNSPLHF
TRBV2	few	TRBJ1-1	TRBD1	TGTGCCAGCAGCGAAGACAGGGGGCCTGAAGCTTTCTTT	CASSEDRGPEAFF
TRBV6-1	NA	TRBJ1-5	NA	TGTGCCAGCAGTGATAGGGGAGGGTGGAATAGCAATCAGCCCCAGCATTTT	CASSDRGGWNSNQPQHF
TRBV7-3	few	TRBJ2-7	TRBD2	TGTGCCAGCAGCTTAAGGGGGAGGGACGAGCAGTACTTC	CASSLRGRDEQYF
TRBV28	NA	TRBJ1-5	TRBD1	TGTGCCAGCAGCCAACCCCGGACAGGGGGGACTCAGCCCCAGCATTTT	CASSQPRTGGTQPQHF
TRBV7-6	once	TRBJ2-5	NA	TGTGCCAGCAGCCAACAGGAGGGCGAGACCCAGTACTTC	CASSQQEGETQYF
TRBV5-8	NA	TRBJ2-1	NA	TGTGCCAGCAGCTTGGGGGAGAGCTCCTACAATGAGCAGTTCTTC	CASSLGESSYNEQFF
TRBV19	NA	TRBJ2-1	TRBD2	TGTGCCAGTAGTATAATGCTCGGACTAGCGGGCAATGAGCAGTTCTTC	CASSIMLGLAGNEQFF
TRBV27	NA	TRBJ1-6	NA	TGTGCCAGCAGTTCCGGGACACTTTATTCACCCCTCCACTTT	CASSSGTLYSPLHF
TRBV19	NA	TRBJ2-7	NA	TGTGCCAGTAGTATGGCGGGGGCAGGGGCGCGGGAGCAGTACTTC	CASSMAGAGAREQYF
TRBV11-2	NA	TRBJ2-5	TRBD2	TGTGCCAGCAGCGTCGAACTAGCGCCTCAAGAGACCCAGTACTTC	CASSVELAPQETQYF
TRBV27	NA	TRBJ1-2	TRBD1	TGTGCCAGCAGTACCTGGACAGGTGGGGTTAATGGCTACACCTTC	CASSTWTGGVNGYTF
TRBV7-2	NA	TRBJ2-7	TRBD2	TGTGCCAGCAGCATGACTAGCGGGGGGAGCTCCTACGAGCAGTACTTC	CASSMTSGGSSYEQYF
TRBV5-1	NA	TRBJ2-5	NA	TGCGCCAGCAGCGCGGGGGCGAGGTACGAGACCCAGTACTTC	CASSAGARYETQYF
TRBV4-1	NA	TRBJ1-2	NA	TGCGCCAGCAGCCAAGGAAACAGTAACTATGGCTACACCTTC	CASSQGNSNYGYTF
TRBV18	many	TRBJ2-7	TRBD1	TGTGCCAGTTCTAACGACAGGGGGGCCTACGAGCAGTACTTC	CASSNDRGAYEQYF
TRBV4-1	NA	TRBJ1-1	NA	TGCGCCAGCAGCCTGACGGGGGCGGGGGGTCTAAACACTGAAGCTTTCTTT	CASSLTGAGGLNTEAFF
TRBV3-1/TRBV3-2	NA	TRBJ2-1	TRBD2	TGTGCCAGCAGCCAAGGACTAGCGGGAGGTGCATACAATGAGCAGTTCTTC	CASSQGLAGGAYNEQFF
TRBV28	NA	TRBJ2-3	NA	TGTGCCAGCAGTTTTGCGGGACTCACAGATACGCAGTATTTT	CASSFAGLTDTQYF
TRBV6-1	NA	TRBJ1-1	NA	TGTGCCAGCAGTGAAGGGGCAGGGCCCTTTGAAGCTTTCTTT	CASSEGAGPFEAFF
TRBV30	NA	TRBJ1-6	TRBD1	TGTGCCTGGAGGGGTCGGACAGGGCCTAATTCACCCCTCCACTTT	CAWRGRTGPNSPLHF
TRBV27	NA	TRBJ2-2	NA	TGTGCCAGCAGTCCAGGGTCATACACCGGGGAGCTGTTTTTT	CASSPGSYTGELFF
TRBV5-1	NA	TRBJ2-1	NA	TGCGCCAGCAGCTCCCAGGGGCCATTCAATGAGCAGTTCTTC	CASSSQGPFNEQFF
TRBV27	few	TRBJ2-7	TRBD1	TGTGCCAGCCAAGGGGACAGGGACAGCTCCTACGAGCAGTACTTC	CASQGDRDSSYEQYF
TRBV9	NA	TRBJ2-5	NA	TGTGCCAGCAGCCCACGGGAGGAGACCCAGTACTTC	CASSPREETQYF
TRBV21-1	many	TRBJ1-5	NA	TGTGCCAGCAGCAAAGGGCAGGGGCCACATAGCAATCAGCCCCAGCATTTT	CASSKGQGPHSNQPQHF
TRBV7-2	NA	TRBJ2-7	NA	TGTGCCAGCAGCTTAGCCGGGGAGCAGTACTTC	CASSLAGEQYF
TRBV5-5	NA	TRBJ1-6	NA	TGTGCCAGCAGCCCCCTGGGGGGGGATAATTCACCCCTCCACTTT	CASSPLGGDNSPLHF
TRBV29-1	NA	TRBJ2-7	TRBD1	TGCAGCGCACGGGACAGTCTATACGAGCAGTACTTC	CSARDSLYEQYF
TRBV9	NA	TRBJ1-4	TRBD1	TGTGCCAGCAGCGTAGGACAGGGGGCAAGGGAAAAACTGTTTTTT	CASSVGQGAREKLFF
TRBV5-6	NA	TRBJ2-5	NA	TGTGCCAGCATGCGGGGTCCAGGTGAGACCCAGTACTTC	CASMRGPGETQYF
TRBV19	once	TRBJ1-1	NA	TGTGCCAGTAGTTCCCGGACATTTTACACTGAAGCTTTCTTT	CASSSRTFYTEAFF
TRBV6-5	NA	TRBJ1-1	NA	TGTGCCAGCAGCGAGGAAACGAACACTGAAGCTTTCTTT	CASSEETNTEAFF
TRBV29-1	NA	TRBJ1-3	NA	TGCAGCGTACTGCTCCGCTCTGGAAACACCATATATTTT	CSVLLRSGNTIYF
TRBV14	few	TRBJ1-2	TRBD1	TGTGCCAGCAGCCGAGCCGGGACAGGGGGCAATGGCTACACCTTC	CASSRAGTGGNGYTF
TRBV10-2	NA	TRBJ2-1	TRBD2	TGCGCCAGCACGATAGCGGGATTTTACAATGAGCAGTTCTTC	CASTIAGFYNEQFF
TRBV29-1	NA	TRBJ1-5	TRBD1	TGCAGCGTTGCTGGGACAGGGGGTCAGCCCCAGCATTTT	CSVAGTGGQPQHF
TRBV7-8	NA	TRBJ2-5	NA	TGTGCCAGCAGCTTTGACTCGATCCAAGAGACCCAGTACTTC	CASSFDSIQETQYF
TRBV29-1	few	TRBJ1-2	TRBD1	TGCAGCGTGGAGGACAGGAACTATGGCTACACCTTC	CSVEDRNYGYTF
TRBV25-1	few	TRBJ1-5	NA	TGTGCCAGCAGCTTTGTGGGGGCGAATCAGCCCCAGCATTTT	CASSFVGANQPQHF
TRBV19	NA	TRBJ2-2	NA	TGTGCCAGTTACGCTTCAGGGAAGAACACCGGGGAGCTGTTTTTT	CASYASGKNTGELFF
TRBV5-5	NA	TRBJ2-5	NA	TGTGCCAGCAGCTTGGTCGCTACTCCCTACTTC	CASSLVATPYF
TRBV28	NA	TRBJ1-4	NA	TGTGCCAGCAGCCCTCCCGGGGGGTTAAATGAAAAACTGTTTTTT	CASSPPGGLNEKLFF
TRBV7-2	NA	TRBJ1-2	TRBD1	TGTGCCAGCAGCACCGGGACAGCCCGAGGAAACTATGGCTACACCTTC	CASSTGTARGNYGYTF